Listed below are T cell receptor beta chains from one sample, sequenced in a study of CD8 T cells in ankylosing spondylitis. TCRdb fed the 5' RACE reads into MiXCR, producing one record per CDR3 protein. The data show some 840,000 distinct CDR3 sequences, approximately 12% seen once. What was sequenced was blood, either unsorted or a sorted T cell fraction (not recorded which). The receptor source for this set is a male donor with ankylosing spondylitis. Each CDR3 is given with its conserved first and last residue. The order of the fields is V gene, D gene, clone size, J gene, CDR3 DNA, CDR3 protein. A D gene is named only where the DNA matches it firmly. Rows give clone size only sometimes, using once, few, many, or a class for an expanded clone.

v_gene: TRBV5-1; d_gene: .; abundance: .; j_gene: TRBJ2-2; CDR3nt: TGCGCCAGCTCCTTGGTCGGTTCAGCCGGGGAGCTGTTTTTT; CDR3aa: CASSLVGSAGELFF
v_gene: TRBV10-3; d_gene: .; abundance: .; j_gene: TRBJ2-2; CDR3nt: TGTGCCATCAGTGAATATGTGCCCGGGGAGCTGTTTTTT; CDR3aa: CAISEYVPGELFF
v_gene: TRBV4-2; d_gene: .; abundance: many; j_gene: TRBJ1-3; CDR3nt: TGTGCCAGCAGCCTTAGGGGAGACCCTGGAAACACCATATATTTT; CDR3aa: CASSLRGDPGNTIYF
v_gene: TRBV20-1; d_gene: .; abundance: few; j_gene: TRBJ2-5; CDR3nt: TGCAGTGCTAGAGATTTAAGTTACTACGAGGAGACCCAGTACTTC; CDR3aa: CSARDLSYYEETQYF
v_gene: TRBV20-1; d_gene: TRBD1; abundance: many; j_gene: TRBJ2-7; CDR3nt: TGCAGTGCTAGGAGGGGGCTCGAGCAGTACTTC; CDR3aa: CSARRGLEQYF
v_gene: TRBV5-1; d_gene: .; abundance: many; j_gene: TRBJ2-1; CDR3nt: TGCGCCAGCAGCCGGGTCCCATACAATGAGCAGTTCTTC; CDR3aa: CASSRVPYNEQFF
v_gene: TRBV20-1; d_gene: .; abundance: few; j_gene: TRBJ1-1; CDR3nt: TGCAGTGCTGGTCTCCGGTTTAACACTGAAGCTTTCTTT; CDR3aa: CSAGLRFNTEAFF
v_gene: TRBV29-1; d_gene: .; abundance: many; j_gene: TRBJ1-5; CDR3nt: TGCAGCGTTGAATGGGGGCTCAATCAGCCCCAGCATTTT; CDR3aa: CSVEWGLNQPQHF
v_gene: TRBV9; d_gene: .; abundance: few; j_gene: TRBJ2-3; CDR3nt: TGTGCCAGCAGCGTAGCTCTCGGAGATACGCAGTATTTT; CDR3aa: CASSVALGDTQYF
v_gene: TRBV18; d_gene: .; abundance: many; j_gene: TRBJ2-7; CDR3nt: TGTGCCAGCCCCGTCGCCTACGAGCAGTACTTC; CDR3aa: CASPVAYEQYF
v_gene: TRBV5-1; d_gene: .; abundance: .; j_gene: TRBJ1-3; CDR3nt: TGCGCCAGCAGCTTGGATGGGCGCAGAGCCTCTGGAAACACCATATATTTT; CDR3aa: CASSLDGRRASGNTIYF
v_gene: TRBV29-1; d_gene: .; abundance: .; j_gene: TRBJ1-5; CDR3nt: TGCAGCGTTGAAGGCTCGGCCCCTAATCAGCCCCAGCATTTT; CDR3aa: CSVEGSAPNQPQHF
v_gene: TRBV6-1; d_gene: .; abundance: few; j_gene: TRBJ2-2; CDR3nt: TGTGCCAGCAGCGGACAGGGAGGGGCCGGGGAGCTGTTTTTT; CDR3aa: CASSGQGGAGELFF
v_gene: TRBV4-3; d_gene: .; abundance: .; j_gene: TRBJ2-3; CDR3nt: TGCGCCAGCAGCTCAGAGAGCGGATACACAGATACGCAGTATTTT; CDR3aa: CASSSESGYTDTQYF
v_gene: TRBV20-1; d_gene: .; abundance: few; j_gene: TRBJ1-3; CDR3nt: TGCAGTGCTAGTCCCCACTCTGGAAACACCATATATTTT; CDR3aa: CSASPHSGNTIYF
v_gene: TRBV12-3/TRBV12-4; d_gene: .; abundance: many; j_gene: TRBJ1-1; CDR3nt: TGTGCCAGCAGTTTTGTAAGGGGTTACGCTGAAGCTTTCTTT; CDR3aa: CASSFVRGYAEAFF
v_gene: TRBV5-1; d_gene: .; abundance: few; j_gene: TRBJ2-5; CDR3nt: TGCGCCAGCAGCTTAGGGTTTATGGAAGGGGAGACCCAGTACTTC; CDR3aa: CASSLGFMEGETQYF
v_gene: TRBV6-2/TRBV6-3; d_gene: .; abundance: .; j_gene: TRBJ2-4; CDR3nt: TGTGCCAGCAGTTTCGGGACCGTTCAGTACTTC; CDR3aa: CASSFGTVQYF
v_gene: TRBV5-6; d_gene: TRBD1; abundance: many; j_gene: TRBJ1-5; CDR3nt: TGTGCCAGCAGCTCGGCCGGACAGGGAAAGCAGCCCCAGCATTTT; CDR3aa: CASSSAGQGKQPQHF
v_gene: TRBV5-4; d_gene: .; abundance: .; j_gene: TRBJ2-2; CDR3nt: TGTGCCAGCAGCCCTACCATCCATACGGGCGGGGAGCTGTTTTTT; CDR3aa: CASSPTIHTGGELFF
v_gene: TRBV29-1; d_gene: .; abundance: many; j_gene: TRBJ1-2; CDR3nt: TGCAGTGGGGGGCAAAGCTATGGCTACACCTTC; CDR3aa: CSGGQSYGYTF
v_gene: TRBV4-3; d_gene: .; abundance: few; j_gene: TRBJ1-6; CDR3nt: TGCGCCAGCAGCCAAGATAGAACAGCTTATTCACCCCTCCACTTT; CDR3aa: CASSQDRTAYSPLHF
v_gene: TRBV20-1; d_gene: .; abundance: few; j_gene: TRBJ2-1; CDR3nt: TGCAGTGCTAGAGTAGGGGCACCCCTTTCCGAGCAGTTCTTC; CDR3aa: CSARVGAPLSEQFF
v_gene: TRBV5-1; d_gene: .; abundance: .; j_gene: TRBJ1-1; CDR3nt: TGCGCCAGCAGCTTGAAAGGATCTGGGCCGAACACTGAAGCTTTCTTT; CDR3aa: CASSLKGSGPNTEAFF
v_gene: TRBV7-2; d_gene: .; abundance: .; j_gene: TRBJ2-7; CDR3nt: TGTGCCAGCAGCCCACAGGGAGTCTTCCCCTACGAGCAGTACTTC; CDR3aa: CASSPQGVFPYEQYF
v_gene: TRBV5-6; d_gene: .; abundance: .; j_gene: TRBJ2-3; CDR3nt: TGTGCCAGCAGCTGGGGACTGCCCCGACAGTATTTT; CDR3aa: CASSWGLPRQYF
v_gene: TRBV15; d_gene: .; abundance: .; j_gene: TRBJ2-1; CDR3nt: TGTGCCACCAGCGCAAGGGGGGACAGCTACAATGAGCAGTTCTTC; CDR3aa: CATSARGDSYNEQFF
v_gene: TRBV5-5; d_gene: .; abundance: few; j_gene: TRBJ2-1; CDR3nt: TGTGCCAGCAGCCCGCCTTTGCGGGGTGCCTACAATGAGCAGTTCTTC; CDR3aa: CASSPPLRGAYNEQFF
v_gene: TRBV11-2; d_gene: .; abundance: many; j_gene: TRBJ2-2; CDR3nt: TGTGCCAGCAGTCGCACAGGGTTCACCGGGGAGCTGTTTTTT; CDR3aa: CASSRTGFTGELFF
v_gene: TRBV6-6; d_gene: .; abundance: few; j_gene: TRBJ1-5; CDR3nt: TGTGCCAGCAGTCTACGAGAGTCGCCCCAGCATTTT; CDR3aa: CASSLRESPQHF
v_gene: TRBV29-1; d_gene: .; abundance: many; j_gene: TRBJ1-2; CDR3nt: TGCAGCGTTTTGACCCTACTCTATGGCTACACCTTC; CDR3aa: CSVLTLLYGYTF